What follows are 22 T cell receptor beta chains derived from one specimen sequenced in a study of T cell responses to AZD1222 COVID-19 vaccine. Data came from immunoSEQ multiplex PCR; TCRdb stores just in-frame clones and leaves some out. The sample contains 150,000 to 200,000 clones, approximately 94% of which appear only once. The sequencing here drew on peripheral blood, taken 28 days after the second AZD1222 dose. These TCRs come from an adult who received the AZD1222 COVID-19 vaccine.

CDR3 coding DNA: TGTGCCAGCAGCTCCCGGGACAGGGGGGGCTACACCTTC. It encodes CASSSRDRGGYTF. The chain combines TRBV7-2 with TRBJ1-2, with 11 nucleotides matching TRBD1. V shed 4 bases and J 8 bases; nucleotides not matched to a gene: 3. The CDR3 has 13 residues. The germline gives CDR1 SGHTA, CDR2 FQGNSA.

The chain couples TRBV7-2 to TRBJ2-5; a possible D gene is TRBD2 (6 bases). Germline lookup yields CDR1 SGHTA and CDR2 FQGNSA. This CDR3 contains 14 residues. Trimming shortened V by 3 bases and J by 1 base, and 9 bases separated the two germline ends. CDR3 DNA: TGTGCCAGCAGCTTCCGGGACTCCCAAGAGACCCAGTACTTC. Residues: CASSFRDSQETQYF.

V and J are TRBV11-2 and TRBJ1-5; 7 positions match TRBD1. J was trimmed by 0 bases and V by 0 bases; bases with no gene match: 11. CDR3 length: 19 amino acids. CDR1 is SGHAT and CDR2 is FQNNGV in the germline V gene. This chain's CDR3 is CASSLDRRQGLSSNQPQHF. DNA for the CDR3: TGTGCCAGCAGCTTAGATCGCCGACAGGGACTCTCTAGCAATCAGCCCCAGCATTTT.

The rearrangement uses TRBV2 and TRBJ1-1; 10 bases are shared with TRBD1. Trimming cost V 7 bases and J 7 bases; bases outside gene matches: 6. This CDR3 has 13 amino acids. The germline gives CDR1 SNHLY, CDR2 FYNNEI. CDR3 DNA: TGTGCCAGCATCACCGGGACAGGGGATGAAGCTTTCTTT. Protein sequence: CASITGTGDEAFF.

The genes are TRBV4-2 and TRBJ2-7, with no clear D. The germline gives CDR1 LGHNA, CDR2 YNFKEQ. Trimming shortened V by 3 bases and J by 0 bases, and 12 bases separated the two germline ends. This CDR3 region has 15 residues. In DNA form, the CDR3 reads TGTGCCAGCAGCCAGGGTTTGACCGTCTCCTACGAGCAGTACTTC. Protein product: CASSQGLTVSYEQYF.

The V call is TRBV4-1, the J call TRBJ2-7; the D call may be TRBD1 or TRBD2 (5 bases each). Germline lookup yields CDR1 MGHRA and CDR2 YSYEKL. CDR3 length: 15 residues. V lost 0 bases, J lost 5 bases, and 14 bases lay in between. The CDR3 sequence: CASSQDRGYGDEQYF. Here the CDR3 DNA reads TGCGCCAGCAGCCAAGATCGGGGCTATGGGGACGAGCAGTACTTC.

The count of this clone is one. The chain joins TRBV7-2 to TRBJ1-4; D is ambiguous. Trimming cost V 7 bases and J 0 bases, with 6 bases left between them. This CDR3 has 13 amino acids. Germline V CDR1 and CDR2: SGHTA, FQGNSA. CDR3 sequence (DNA): TGTGCCAGCATGGGTCCAACTAATGAAAAACTGTTTTTT. Its protein is CASMGPTNEKLFF.

Only a few counts were recorded for this clone. The gene calls are TRBV10-3 and TRBJ2-7; D perhaps matches TRBD2 (5 bases). V was pared by 10 bases and J by 7 bases, with 17 bases between. The length of the CDR3 is 12 residues. Germline lookup yields CDR1 ENHRY and CDR2 SYGVKD. CDR3 sequence reads: CATSGLFQEQYF. CDR3 bases: TGTGCCACCTCAGGACTCTTTCAAGAGCAGTACTTC.

This CDR3 reads CASSLDPGQGNTEAFF. As DNA, the CDR3 is TGTGCCAGCAGCTTAGACCCGGGACAGGGGAACACTGAAGCTTTCTTT. This sequence joins TRBV7-9 and TRBJ1-1; 9 bases are shared with TRBD1. The CDR3 runs to 16 residues. Looked up from germline, CDR1 is SEHNR and CDR2 is FQNEAQ (reference sequence). Trimming took 1 base from V and 1 from J; bases not matched to a gene: 4.

The chain uses TRBV7-9 and TRBJ1-1; D ambiguous. Trimming shortened V by 5 bases and J by 1 base, and 8 bases separated the two germline ends. This CDR3 has 13 amino acids. Germline CDR1 is SEHNR and CDR2 is FQNEAQ (reference sequence). The CDR3 nucleotides read TGTGCCAGCAGCAGAGTTCCGAACACTGAAGCTTTCTTT. Translated: CASSRVPNTEAFF.

J is TRBJ2-7 and V is TRBV6-5, with 7 positions matching TRBD1. With 7 bases clipped from V and 2 bases from J, the junction kept 5 bases outside the gene matches. The CDR3 is 13 residues long. Germline values: CDR1 MNHEY, CDR2 SVGAGI. CDR3 sequence: CASIRTGAYEQYF. The CDR3 DNA sequence: TGTGCCAGCATCAGGACAGGAGCCTACGAGCAGTACTTC.

Here the CDR3 DNA reads TGTGCCAGCAGCCGGGATATTGAGGGGGCGAGACGAGGCTACACCTTC. It translates to CASSRDIEGARRGYTF. V usage is TRBV7-9 and J usage is TRBJ1-2; 7 bases agree with TRBD1. CDR1 and CDR2 (germline): SEHNR, FQNEAQ (reference sequence). The CDR3 totals 16 residues. V lost 5 bases, J lost 8 bases, and 17 bases stayed unmatched. Full variable domain (remainder filled in from reference TRBV7-9 and TRBJ1-2): DTGVSQNPRHKITKRGQNVTFRCDPISEHNRLYWYRQTLGQGPEFLTYFQNEAQLEKSRLLSDRFSAERPKGSFSTLEIQRTEQGDSAMYLCASSRDIEGARRGYTFGSGTRLTVV.

This chain links TRBV28 with TRBJ2-5; 8 positions agree with TRBD2. The CDR3 is 14 amino acids. The V gene's germline CDR1 is MDHEN and CDR2 SYDVKM. The V gene end was trimmed by 6 bases and the J gene end by 4 bases; junction bases not matched to a gene: 7. This chain's CDR3 is CASSPGGGSETQYF. The CDR3 DNA reads as TGTGCCAGCAGCCCCGGCGGGGGGTCAGAGACCCAGTACTTC.

This chain links TRBV5-4 with TRBJ2-7, with 7 positions matching TRBD1. CDR3 length equals 14 residues. V trimming: 4 bases; J trimming: 3 bases; junction bases outside the gene matches: 7. The V gene's germline CDR1 is SGHNT and CDR2 YYREEE (reference sequence). In nucleotides, the CDR3 is TGTGCCAGCAGCCAGGGACAGCCATACTACGAGCAGTACTTC. It encodes CASSQGQPYYEQYF.

This chain uses TRBV5-6 with TRBJ1-5; D uncertain. Germline CDR1 reads SGHDT; CDR2 reads YYEEEE. The CDR3 is 17 amino acids. V was cut by 0 bases and J by 2 bases, with 15 bases left in between. In DNA, the CDR3 is TGTGCCAGCAGCTTGGGGTTGGGAGGTCAGGGCAATCAGCCCCAGCATTTT. Amino acid sequence: CASSLGLGGQGNQPQHF.

Written as DNA, the CDR3 is TGTGCCAGCAGCTTGGGTCCTTCACCCCTCCACTTT. As protein: CASSLGPSPLHF. The V and J genes are TRBV5-6 and TRBJ1-6; D gene ambiguous. This CDR3 is 12 amino acids long. The germline CDR1 and CDR2 sequences are SGHDT and YYEEEE. Trimming cost V 0 bases and J 9 bases, with 4 bases left between them.

This chain joins TRBV19 and TRBJ2-1, with 7 bases fitting TRBD2. The CDR3 consists of 16 residues. Per the germline V gene, CDR1 is LNHDA and CDR2 is SQIVND (reference sequence). The junction had 17 bases not matched to a gene; V was cut back by 9 bases and J by 6 bases. As DNA, the CDR3 is TGTGCCAGCCTACCCGGAGGGCTTCCGGGGGGCAATGAGCAGTTCTTC. Encoded protein: CASLPGGLPGGNEQFF.

CDR3 in DNA: TGTGCCAGCGTCCATGGGACCGGTACGGAGTACTTC. This gives the protein CASVHGTGTEYF. V gene TRBV28 combines with J gene TRBJ2-7; the D call may be TRBD1 or TRBD2 (5 bases each). The CDR3 extends over 12 amino acids. Germline CDR1 and CDR2: MDHEN and SYDVKM. Deletions cut 8 bases from V and 11 bases from J, with 19 bases between.

The V gene is TRBV5-1, the J gene TRBJ1-2; the D is unclear. Deletions cut 4 bases from V and 8 bases from J, with 12 bases between. This CDR3 region has 12 residues. Germline values: CDR1 SGHRS, CDR2 YFSETQ. In nucleotides, the CDR3 is TGCGCCAGCAGCCCCACCTTGGGGGGCTACACCTTC. Translated, it gives CASSPTLGGYTF.

This clone was seen only once. The chain has TRBV28 and TRBJ2-1; 9 bases line up with TRBD1. The ends lost 0 bases at V and 1 base at J; junction bases unmatched: 4. Per germline, CDR1 MDHEN and CDR2 SYDVKM. The CDR3 extends over 17 amino acids. CDR3 in amino acids: CASSLWQGQGSYNEQFF. CDR3 DNA: TGTGCCAGCAGTTTATGGCAAGGACAGGGGTCCTACAATGAGCAGTTCTTC.

The chain uses TRBV14 and TRBJ2-3, with TRBD2 matching over 13 bases. CDR1 is SGHDN and CDR2 is FVKESK in the germline V gene. This CDR3 contains 17 residues. The ends lost 4 bases at V and 3 bases at J; junction bases unmatched: 7. CDR3 in DNA: TGTGCCAGCAGCCGAGGACTAGCGGGAGACGGAACAGATACGCAGTATTTT. Its translation: CASSRGLAGDGTDTQYF.

This chain's CDR3 is CASMRTGSYEQYF. The CDR3 DNA sequence: TGTGCCAGCATGCGGACAGGGTCCTACGAGCAGTACTTC. V gene TRBV27 combines with J gene TRBJ2-7, with 8 nucleotides matching TRBD1. Germline V gives CDR1 MNHEY, CDR2 SMNVEV (reference sequence). This CDR3 has 13 residues. V lost 7 bases, J lost 1 base, and 3 bases stayed unmatched.